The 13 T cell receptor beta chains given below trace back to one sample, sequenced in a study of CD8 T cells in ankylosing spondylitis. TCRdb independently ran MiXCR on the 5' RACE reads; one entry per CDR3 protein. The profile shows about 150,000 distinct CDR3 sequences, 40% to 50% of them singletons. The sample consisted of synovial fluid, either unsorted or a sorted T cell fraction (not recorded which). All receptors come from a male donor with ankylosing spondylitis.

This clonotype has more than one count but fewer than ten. CDR3 loop: CASSQGDGPEAFF. The CDR3 region has the DNA TGCGCCAGCAGCCAAGGAGATGGACCTGAAGCTTTCTTT. The V and J genes are TRBV4-1 and TRBJ1-1; no reliable D call. CDR3 size: 13 residues. Trimming removed 1 base from V and 6 bases from J, with 9 bases in between. Germline values: CDR1 MGHRA, CDR2 YSYEKL.

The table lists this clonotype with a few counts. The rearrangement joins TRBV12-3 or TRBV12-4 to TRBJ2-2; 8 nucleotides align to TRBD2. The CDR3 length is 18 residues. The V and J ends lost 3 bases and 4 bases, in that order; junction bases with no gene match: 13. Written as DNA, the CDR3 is TGTGCCAGCAGTTTCCCTAGGGCGGGGGGCCTTAGCACCGGGGAGCTGTTTTTT. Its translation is CASSFPRAGGLSTGELFF.

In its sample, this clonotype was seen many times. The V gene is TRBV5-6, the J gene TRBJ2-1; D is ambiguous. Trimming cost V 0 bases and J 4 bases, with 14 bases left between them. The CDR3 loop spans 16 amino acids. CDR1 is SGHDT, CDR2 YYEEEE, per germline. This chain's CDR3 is CASSLGSDGSYNEQFF. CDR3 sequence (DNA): TGTGCCAGCAGCTTGGGCAGTGACGGATCTTACAATGAGCAGTTCTTC.

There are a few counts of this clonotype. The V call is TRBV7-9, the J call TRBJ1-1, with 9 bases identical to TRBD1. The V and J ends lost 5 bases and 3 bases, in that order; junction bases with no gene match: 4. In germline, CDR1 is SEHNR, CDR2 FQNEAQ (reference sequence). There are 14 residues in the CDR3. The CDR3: CASSPWTGDTEAFF. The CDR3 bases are TGTGCCAGCAGCCCGTGGACAGGGGACACTGAAGCTTTCTTT.

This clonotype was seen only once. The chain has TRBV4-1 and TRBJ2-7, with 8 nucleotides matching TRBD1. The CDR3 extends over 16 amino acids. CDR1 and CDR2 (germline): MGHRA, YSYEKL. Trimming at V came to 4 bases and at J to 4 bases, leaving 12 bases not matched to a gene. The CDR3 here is CASSPALGRGQYEQYF. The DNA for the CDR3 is TGCGCCAGCAGCCCTGCCCTCGGCAGGGGGCAGTACGAGCAGTACTTC.

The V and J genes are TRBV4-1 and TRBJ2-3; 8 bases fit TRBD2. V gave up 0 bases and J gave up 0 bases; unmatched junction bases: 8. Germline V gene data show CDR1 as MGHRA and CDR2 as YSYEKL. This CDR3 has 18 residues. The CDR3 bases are TGCGCCAGCAGCCAAGATAGGGGTCTAGCGGGTAGCACAGATACGCAGTATTTT. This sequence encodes CASSQDRGLAGSTDTQYF.

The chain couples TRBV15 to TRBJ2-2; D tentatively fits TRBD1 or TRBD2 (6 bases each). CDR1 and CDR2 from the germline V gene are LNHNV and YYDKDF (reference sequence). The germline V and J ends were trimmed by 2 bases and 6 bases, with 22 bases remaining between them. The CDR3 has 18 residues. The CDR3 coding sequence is TGTGCCACCAGCAGACCTATACGGTTGGTGGGGGGCGCCGGGGAGCTGTTTTTT. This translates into CATSRPIRLVGGAGELFF.

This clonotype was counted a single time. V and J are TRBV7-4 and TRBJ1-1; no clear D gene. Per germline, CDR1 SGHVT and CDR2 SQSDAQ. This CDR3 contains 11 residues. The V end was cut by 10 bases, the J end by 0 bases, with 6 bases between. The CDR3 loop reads CATSMNTEAFF. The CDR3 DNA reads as TGTGCCACCAGTATGAACACTGAAGCTTTCTTT.

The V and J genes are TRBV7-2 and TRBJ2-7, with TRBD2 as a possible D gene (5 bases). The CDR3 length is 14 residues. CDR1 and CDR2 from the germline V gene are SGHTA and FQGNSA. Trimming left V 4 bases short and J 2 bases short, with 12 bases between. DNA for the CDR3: TGTGCCAGCAGCTGGGATGGAGGACCCTACGAGCAGTACTTC. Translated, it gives CASSWDGGPYEQYF.

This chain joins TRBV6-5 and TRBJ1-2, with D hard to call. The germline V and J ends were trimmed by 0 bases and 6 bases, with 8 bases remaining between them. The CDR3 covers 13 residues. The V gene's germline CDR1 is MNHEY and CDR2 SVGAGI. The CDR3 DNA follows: TGTGCCAGCAGTTACTCGACATGGCATGGCTACACCTTC. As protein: CASSYSTWHGYTF.

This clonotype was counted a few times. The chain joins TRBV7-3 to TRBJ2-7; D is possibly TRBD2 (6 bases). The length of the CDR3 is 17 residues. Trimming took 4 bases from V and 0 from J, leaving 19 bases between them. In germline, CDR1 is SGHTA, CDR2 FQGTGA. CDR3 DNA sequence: TGTGCCAGCAGCTCTTTGCGACCGGGACTCGTCTCCTACGAGCAGTACTTC. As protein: CASSSLRPGLVSYEQYF.

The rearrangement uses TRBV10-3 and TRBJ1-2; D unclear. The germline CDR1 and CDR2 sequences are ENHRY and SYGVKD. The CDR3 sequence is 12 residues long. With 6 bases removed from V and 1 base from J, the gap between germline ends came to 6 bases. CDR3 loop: CAISDGNYGYTF. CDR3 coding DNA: TGTGCCATCAGCGACGGTAACTATGGCTACACCTTC.

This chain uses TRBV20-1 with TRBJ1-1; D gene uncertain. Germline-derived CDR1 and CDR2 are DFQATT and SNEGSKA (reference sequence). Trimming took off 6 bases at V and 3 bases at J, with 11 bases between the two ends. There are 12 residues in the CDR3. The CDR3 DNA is TGCAGTGCCGTAAGTTCGCACACTGAAGCTTTCTTT. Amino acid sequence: CSAVSSHTEAFF.